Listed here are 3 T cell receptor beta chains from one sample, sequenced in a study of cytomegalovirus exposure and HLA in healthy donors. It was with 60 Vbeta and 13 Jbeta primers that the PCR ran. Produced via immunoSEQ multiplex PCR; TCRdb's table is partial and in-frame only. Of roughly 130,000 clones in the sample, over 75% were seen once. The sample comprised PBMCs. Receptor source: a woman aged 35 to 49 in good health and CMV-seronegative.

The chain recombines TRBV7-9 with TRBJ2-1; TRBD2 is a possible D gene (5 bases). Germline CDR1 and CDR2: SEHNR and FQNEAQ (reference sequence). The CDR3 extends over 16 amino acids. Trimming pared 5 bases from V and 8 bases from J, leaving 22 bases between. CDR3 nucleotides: TGTGCCAGCAGCCCAGTGGTTGATCGGGGAAGGGATGAGCAGTTCTTC. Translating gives CASSPVVDRGRDEQFF.

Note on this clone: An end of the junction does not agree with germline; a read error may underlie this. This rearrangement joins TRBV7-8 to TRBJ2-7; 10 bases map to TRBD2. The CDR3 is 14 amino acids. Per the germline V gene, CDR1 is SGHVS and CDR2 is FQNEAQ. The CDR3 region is CASSVAGGWDEQYF. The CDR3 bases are TGTGCCAGCAGCGTAGCGGGAGGTTGGGACGAGCAGTACTTC. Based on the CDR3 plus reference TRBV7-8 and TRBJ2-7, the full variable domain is GAGVSQSPRYKVAKRGQDVALRCDPISGHVSLFWYQQALGQGPEFLTYFQNEAQLDKSGLPSDRFFAERPEGSVSTLKIQRTQQEDSAVYLCASSVAGGWDEQYFGPGTRLTVT.

The CDR3 DNA follows: TGTGCCAGCAGCCGAGCGACGGGTGAGCAGTTCTTC. Residues: CASSRATGEQFF. V usage is TRBV14 and J usage is TRBJ2-1; D call uncertain. The CDR3 is 12 amino acids. With 4 bases removed from V and 9 bases from J, the gap between germline ends came to 10 bases. Per germline, CDR1 SGHDN and CDR2 FVKESK. The full variable domain, its missing parts supplied by reference TRBV14 and TRBJ2-1, is EAGVTQFPSHSVIEKGQTVTLRCDPISGHDNLYWYRRVMGKEIKFLLHFVKESKQDESGMPNNRFLAERTGGTYSTLKVQPAELEDSGVYFCASSRATGEQFFGPGTRLTVL.